One and the same sample provided the 22 T cell receptor beta chains below, sequenced in a study of beta chain features in type 1 diabetes (dated by TCRdb to the late 2010s). Library preparation was by the immunoSEQ multiplex PCR assay. The entire isolated RNA was reverse transcribed using the High Capacity cDNA Reverse Transcription Kit, and thus expressed TCRB transcripts were sequenced. Imported from immuneACCESS, the table was reduced by TCRdb to in-frame sequences with V and J called. These copies leave out some clones; in studies compared against another copy, an unresolved V gene accounts for under half, and the cause of the remainder is not known. The sample contains 810,000 or so clones, 15% to 20% of them found a single time. The ten top clones hold 0.02% to 0.025% of the sample. Sequenced input: naive CD4+ T cells from blood. The intended sense of this specimen's cell subset or site label: true naive CD4+ T cells. These receptors were collected from a woman between 18 and 30 years old in good health.

The chain combines TRBV10-3 with TRBJ2-7; TRBD2 matches 11 bases. The CDR3 covers 14 residues. After removal of 6 bases from V and 5 bases from J, the junction contained 6 bases not matched to a gene. Looked up from germline, CDR1 is ENHRY and CDR2 is SYGVKD. DNA of the CDR3: TGTGCCATCAGCCCTAGCGGGAGGACCGACGAGCAGTACTTC. It is translated as CAISPSGRTDEQYF.

This clone has just a few counts. This rearrangement joins TRBV9 to TRBJ2-5; maybe TRBD2 (6 bases). The ends were cut back, 6 bases at V and 5 bases at J, with 20 bases in the middle. Germline values: CDR1 SGDLS, CDR2 YYNGEE. The CDR3 length is 15 residues. The DNA of the CDR3 is TGTGCCAGCACCCTTAGGGACTCCGAGGGGGAGACCCAGTACTTC. Its translation is CASTLRDSEGETQYF.

The chain joins TRBV7-2 to TRBJ1-2; no reliable D call. CDR3 length: 13 amino acids. V lost 6 bases to trimming and J lost 8 bases, with 16 bases between them. Germline values: CDR1 SGHTA, CDR2 FQGNSA. The CDR3 bases are TGTGCCAGCAGGCTCGGAGCGGCACGGGGCTACACCTTC. This gives the protein CASRLGAARGYTF. Drawing the rest from reference TRBV7-2 and TRBJ1-2, the complete variable domain is GAGVSQSPSNKVTEKGKDVELRCDPISGHTALYWYRQSLGQGLEFLIYFQGNSAPDKSGLPSDRFSAERTGGSVSTLTIQRTQQEDSAVYLCASRLGAARGYTFGSGTRLTVV.

The chain combines TRBV9 with TRBJ2-2, with 11 bases lining up with TRBD2. This CDR3 has 15 residues. Germline V gene lookup returns CDR1 SGDLS and CDR2 YYNGEE. V shed 4 bases, J shed 5 bases, and the junction held 4 bases outside the gene matches. The CDR3 DNA reads as TGTGCCAGCAGCATCACTAGCGGGAGAACCGGGGAGCTGTTTTTT. Amino acid sequence: CASSITSGRTGELFF.

This clone has a handful of counts. This chain links TRBV27 with TRBJ2-7; a weak D match, TRBD1 (6 bases). The V and J ends lost 3 bases and 4 bases respectively, with 13 bases between them. CDR3 size: 14 residues. Germline V CDR1 and CDR2: MNHEY, SMNVEV (reference sequence). In DNA, the CDR3 is TGTGCCAGCAGTTTCTCAGGGGTTAGGTACGAGCAGTACTTC. Its protein is CASSFSGVRYEQYF.

The chain couples TRBV13 to TRBJ2-1; perhaps D is TRBD1 or TRBD2 (6 bases each). Deletions cut 2 bases from V and 6 bases from J, with 20 bases between. The V gene's germline CDR1 is PRHDT and CDR2 FYEKMQ (reference sequence). The CDR3 contains 17 residues. Here the CDR3 reads CASSLRMGGEFGNEQFF. The CDR3 DNA reads as TGTGCCAGCAGCTTAAGGATGGGGGGCGAATTCGGCAATGAGCAGTTCTTC.

This clone was seen more than once but under ten times. This chain links TRBV2 with TRBJ2-5; TRBD1 is a possible D gene (8 bases). This CDR3 comprises 21 residues. The germline gives CDR1 SNHLY, CDR2 FYNNEI. V gave up 6 bases and J gave up 2 bases, with 34 bases separating them. CDR3 loop: CASRGQAMHGREWKLQETQYF. In DNA form, the CDR3 reads TGTGCCAGCAGGGGACAGGCGATGCACGGGCGGGAGTGGAAACTTCAAGAGACCCAGTACTTC.

The chain combines TRBV6-6 with TRBJ2-2; the D is unclear. The germline V gene encodes CDR1 MNHNY and CDR2 SVGAGI (reference sequence). V lost 4 bases to trimming and J lost 0 bases, with 6 bases between them. The CDR3 runs 14 residues. Here the CDR3 DNA reads TGTGCCAGCAGTTCCAGGTCGAACACCGGGGAGCTGTTTTTT. This gives the protein CASSSRSNTGELFF.

This clone was picked up a small number of times. The chain has TRBV7-2 and TRBJ1-1; D is unclear. The germline gives CDR1 SGHTA, CDR2 FQGNSA. CDR3 size: 14 residues. The V end was cut by 4 bases, the J end by 0 bases, with 9 bases between. In DNA, the CDR3 is TGTGCCAGCAGCTCCATCCGCATGAACACTGAAGCTTTCTTT. This sequence encodes CASSSIRMNTEAFF.

This clone was detected only a few times. Distinct nucleotide sequences in the sample also encode this CDR3. The V and J genes are TRBV5-1 and TRBJ2-7; 7 bases match TRBD1. The CDR3 extends over 14 amino acids. Germline trimming cut 0 bases from V and 2 bases from J; bases unmatched to any gene: 2. Germline assignment: CDR1 SGHRS and CDR2 YFSETQ. CDR3 residues: CASSLGDSTYEQYF. The CDR3 nucleotides read TGCGCCAGCAGCTTGGGGGACAGTACCTACGAGCAGTACTTC.

This sequence joins TRBV5-6 and TRBJ2-5, with 7 bases lining up with TRBD1. The J call may be in error: the DNA end matches TRBJ2-7 better. Germline CDR1 reads SGHDT; CDR2 reads YYEEEE. This CDR3 has 13 residues. CDR3 protein: CASRKGARDEQYF. Written as DNA, the CDR3 is TGTGCCAGCAGGAAGGGGGCGCGGGACGAGCAGTACTTC.

This clone was counted between two and nine times. The genes are TRBV6-5 and TRBJ1-5, with TRBD1 as a possible D gene (6 bases). The CDR3 is 15 residues long. The germline V and J ends were trimmed by 2 bases and 3 bases, with 11 bases remaining between them. The V gene's germline CDR1 is MNHEY and CDR2 SVGAGI. CDR3 sequence: CASSYGGQNNQPQHF. DNA of the CDR3: TGTGCCAGCAGTTACGGTGGACAGAACAATCAGCCCCAGCATTTT.

This clone was seen a handful of times. V usage is TRBV7-2 and J usage is TRBJ2-7; D perhaps matches TRBD1 (6 bases). CDR1 is SGHTA, CDR2 FQGNSA, per germline. The V end was cut by 1 base, the J end by 3 bases, with 13 bases between. The CDR3 extends over 15 amino acids. CDR3 loop: CASSLGGGQNYEQYF. The CDR3, as DNA: TGTGCCAGCAGCTTAGGGGGTGGACAGAACTACGAGCAGTACTTC.

This clone was seen once. This chain joins TRBV11-2 and TRBJ2-6; D uncertain. The CDR3 loop spans 14 amino acids. The V end was cut by 5 bases, the J end by 2 bases, with 7 bases between. Germline-derived CDR1 and CDR2 are SGHAT and FQNNGV. The DNA for the CDR3 is TGTGCCAGCAGCACACCCGCTGGGGCCAACGTCCTGACTTTC. Translation: CASSTPAGANVLTF.

The chain uses TRBV7-9 and TRBJ1-4; TRBD1 is a possible D gene (5 bases). Germline-derived CDR1 and CDR2 are SEHNR and FQNEAQ (reference sequence). Trimming cost V 3 bases and J 0 bases, with 8 bases left between them. There are 15 residues in the CDR3. CDR3 amino acids: CASSFLQATNEKLFF. The CDR3 nucleotides read TGTGCCAGCAGCTTCCTACAGGCAACTAATGAAAAACTGTTTTTT.

This chain connects TRBV6-6 to TRBJ2-3; 8 bases are shared with TRBD1. From germline, CDR1 is MNHNY and CDR2 SVGAGI (reference sequence). Trimming removed 5 bases from V and 2 bases from J; junction bases left unmatched: 9. The CDR3 loop spans 16 amino acids. CDR3 coding DNA: TGTGCCAGCAGTAAGACAGGGGATACTACCACAGATACGCAGTATTTT. Protein product: CASSKTGDTTTDTQYF.

The chain combines TRBV6-6 with TRBJ2-3, with a weak D call TRBD2 (5 bases). The CDR3 contains 16 residues. Trimming took off 2 bases at V and 5 bases at J, with 17 bases between the two ends. Germline V gene lookup returns CDR1 MNHNY and CDR2 SVGAGI (reference sequence). The CDR3 coding sequence is TGTGCCAGCAGTTACGGTCGGTCTCGGGGAGTAGATACGCAGTATTTT. Its protein product is CASSYGRSRGVDTQYF.

The chain combines TRBV27 with TRBJ2-3; 10 positions match TRBD2. Germline-derived CDR1 and CDR2 are MNHEY and SMNVEV (reference sequence). Unmatched junction bases numbered 10, after V lost 8 bases and J lost 5 bases. The CDR3 sequence is 15 residues long. CDR3 residues: CASGKAGLALDTQYF. The DNA of the CDR3 is TGTGCCAGCGGAAAGGCGGGACTAGCGTTAGATACGCAGTATTTT.

DNA of the CDR3: TGTGCCAGCAGCCCGGGACAGGCGAACACCGGGGAGCTGTTTTTT. Encoded protein: CASSPGQANTGELFF. V and J are TRBV7-6 and TRBJ2-2; TRBD1 matches at 8 bases. CDR1 and CDR2 (germline): SGHVS, FNYEAQ. The CDR3 runs 15 residues. J lost 0 bases, V lost 5 bases, and 2 bases had no gene match.

This clone came up a few times. The chain recombines TRBV5-4 with TRBJ2-5; possible D gene TRBD1, 5 bases. The CDR3 has 13 residues. Germline V lookup: CDR1 SGHNT, CDR2 YYREEE (reference sequence). Trimming took 2 bases from V and 5 from J, leaving 10 bases between them. The CDR3 bases are TGTGCCAGCAGCTTATATAACAGGGAGACCCAGTACTTC. Amino acids: CASSLYNRETQYF.

As regards this clone: Other DNA sequences within the sample encode an identical CDR3. The chain is built from TRBV15 and TRBJ2-1; D gene uncertain. The CDR3 is 15 residues long. CDR1 LNHNV and CDR2 YYDKDF come from the germline V gene (reference sequence). V was trimmed by 0 bases and J by 3 bases, leaving 9 bases between them. The CDR3 DNA follows: TGTGCCACCAGCAGAGATCTAAGCGTCTACAATGAGCAGTTCTTC. It specifies CATSRDLSVYNEQFF.

This clone was recorded a few times. The same CDR3 can be traced to other DNA sequences in this sample. The chain combines TRBV11-2 with TRBJ1-4, with unresolved D. V was shortened by 5 bases and J by 7 bases, with 11 bases between the two germline ends. Per germline, CDR1 SGHAT and CDR2 FQNNGV. CDR3 length: 13 amino acids. Here the CDR3 DNA reads TGTGCCAGCAGCCGTGATAGAGGTGAAAAACTGTTTTTT. It encodes CASSRDRGEKLFF.